What follows is one T cell receptor (beta chain) and its context. Its specificity is unknown. These data belong to a study of cytomegalovirus exposure and HLA in healthy donors. Germline CDR1 and CDR2: SQVTM and ANQGSEA. The CDR3 extends over 14 amino acids. V was trimmed by 0 bases and J by 0 bases, leaving 8 bases between them. Findings of the study overall: First-cohort TCR clusters tended to co-occur in the approximately 110 validation repertoires, a later analysis found. The CMV antigen specificity of a few CMV-associated chains was confirmed through in vitro analysis. Altogether, about 160 TCR beta chains were recorded as cytomegalovirus-associated.

The roughly 120-subject validation cohort, separate from the approximately 660-subject first cohort, included the donors. Assay used: immunoSEQ multiplex PCR; TCRdb lists only in-frame clones, some missing. Of fewer than 200,000 clones listed, 95% to 97% are singletons. The chain combines TRBV29-1 with TRBJ1-1; D unresolved. The sample comprised PBMCs. The sequence came from a woman under 30 in good health and CMV-seronegative. CDR3 sequence (DNA): TGCAGCGTTGAAGATCCGGGATTGAACACTGAAGCTTTCTTT. Encoded protein: CSVEDPGLNTEAFF.